The 20 T cell receptor beta chains reported below all come from one sample, sequenced in a study of long-term antiretroviral therapy in people with HIV (dated by TCRdb to between 2021 and 2024). The immunoSEQ hsTCRB v3.0 assay was used at survey level resolution to sequence the TRB variable region. The clones in this table, taken by TCRdb from immuneACCESS, are in-frame only. Not every clone is retained; where verified, under half of the shortfall comes from an unresolved V gene, and the cause of the rest is unknown. Recorded for this sample are 25,000 to 30,000 clones; approximately 80% of them occurred a single time. The top ten clones comprise approximately 10% of the sample. Sequencing was performed on unsorted PBMCs, taken 3 years after starting antiretroviral therapy. Receptor source: a man aged 35-49 years with HIV.

The V gene is TRBV6-6, the J gene TRBJ2-5; TRBD1 matches at 8 bases. This CDR3 is 12 amino acids long. V shed 10 bases, J shed 4 bases, and the junction held 5 bases outside the gene matches. In germline, CDR1 is MNHNY, CDR2 SVGAGI (reference sequence). Written as DNA, the CDR3 is TGTGCCAACGGACAGGGTTCAGAGACCCAGTACTTC. Encoded protein: CANGQGSETQYF.

J is TRBJ1-1 and V is TRBV6-5; D perhaps matches TRBD1 (6 bases). Trimming removed 8 bases at V and 4 bases at J, with 14 bases between. Germline V gene lookup returns CDR1 MNHEY and CDR2 SVGAGI. This CDR3 has 13 amino acids. For the CDR3, the DNA is TGTGCCAGCGTTGGACAGATGGGCACTGAAGCTTTCTTT. Its protein product is CASVGQMGTEAFF.

Concerning this clone: This sample also contains other DNA sequences that code for the same CDR3. The rearrangement joins TRBV5-5 to TRBJ1-5; D remains unclear. Germline V gives CDR1 SGHKS, CDR2 YYEKEE (reference sequence). The CDR3 loop spans 13 amino acids. V lost 4 bases, J lost 5 bases, and 10 bases lay in between. In DNA form, the CDR3 reads TGTGCCAGCAGCCTTCTCTGGGATCAGCCCCAGCATTTT. Its protein product is CASSLLWDQPQHF.

The V gene is TRBV30, the J gene TRBJ1-5; D gene unclear. V dropped 3 bases and J dropped 2 bases, with 8 bases sitting between them. Germline CDR1 reads GTSNPN; CDR2 reads SVGIG (reference sequence). The CDR3 totals 13 residues. CDR3 bases: TGTGCCTGGAGCTTAGGTCGCAATCAGCCCCAGCATTTT. Residues: CAWSLGRNQPQHF.

This clone was counted a single time. The chain joins TRBV5-6 to TRBJ2-7; D is unclear. V lost 1 base to trimming and J lost 3 bases, with 5 bases between them. The length of the CDR3 is 12 residues. Looked up from germline, CDR1 is SGHDT and CDR2 is YYEEEE. In DNA, the CDR3 is TGTGCCAGCAGCTTGACGGGCTACGAGCAGTACTTC. Translating it yields CASSLTGYEQYF. Complete variable domain (other parts from reference TRBV5-6 and TRBJ2-7): DAGVTQSPTHLIKTRGQQVTLRCSPKSGHDTVSWYQQALGQGPQFIFQYYEEEERQRGNFPDRFSGHQFPNYSSELNVNALLLGDSALYLCASSLTGYEQYFGPGTRLTVT.

The chain has TRBV5-4 and TRBJ2-5; 7 bases match TRBD2. There are 15 residues in the CDR3. Germline V lookup: CDR1 SGHNT, CDR2 YYREEE (reference sequence). V was clipped by 4 bases and J by 1 base; unmatched bases: 7. CDR3 sequence reads: CASSGRSSGQETQYF. In DNA form, the CDR3 reads TGTGCCAGCAGCGGGAGGTCTAGCGGCCAAGAGACCCAGTACTTC.

This rearrangement joins TRBV21-1 to TRBJ2-4. TRBV21-1 is designated a pseudogene. The CDR3 has 18 amino acids. The CDR3 nucleotides read TGTGCCAGCGGAGCAATGGGTGGGCCGAATGTAGCCAAAAACATTCAGTACTTC. Translated, it gives CASGAMGGPNVAKNIQYF.

This clone was detected only once. This sequence joins TRBV4-2 and TRBJ2-7; 7 bases align to TRBD2. The CDR3 contains 17 residues. CDR1 and CDR2 (germline): LGHNA, YNFKEQ. The V segment lost 0 bases and the J segment 1 base; nucleotides outside the gene matches: 9. CDR3 sequence (DNA): TGTGCCAGCAGCCAAGAACGGAGCGGGGACCGTTCCTACGAGCAGTACTTC. This gives the protein CASSQERSGDRSYEQYF.

The chain has TRBV19 and TRBJ2-5; D remains unclear. This CDR3 has 15 amino acids. V lost 5 bases and J lost 2, with 15 bases in between. The germline CDR1 and CDR2 sequences are LNHDA and SQIVND (reference sequence). CDR3 in amino acids: CASSDRVPRQETQYF. The CDR3 coding sequence is TGTGCCAGTAGTGACCGAGTCCCCCGACAAGAGACCCAGTACTTC.

The V and J genes are TRBV6-1 and TRBJ2-7; D is undetermined. The germline V gene has CDR1 MNHNS and CDR2 SASEGT. The germline V and J ends were trimmed by 4 bases and 4 bases, with 11 bases remaining between them. The CDR3 consists of 13 residues. DNA of the CDR3: TGTGCCAGCAGTGTCTTAGTGTGGTACGAGCAGTACTTC. Amino acids: CASSVLVWYEQYF.

The V gene is TRBV19, the J gene TRBJ2-1; 8 positions agree with TRBD2. Germline V gene lookup returns CDR1 LNHDA and CDR2 SQIVND (reference sequence). Unmatched junction bases numbered 5, after V lost 3 bases and J lost 1 base. This CDR3 comprises 16 residues. In DNA, the CDR3 is TGTGCCAGTAGTATGGGAGCGGGAGTATCCTACAATGAGCAGTTCTTC. Translating it yields CASSMGAGVSYNEQFF. Complete variable domain (other parts from reference TRBV19 and TRBJ2-1): DGGITQSPKYLFRKEGQNVTLSCEQNLNHDAMYWYRQDPGQGLRLIYYSQIVNDFQKGDIAEGYSVSREKKESFPLTVTSAQKNPTAFYLCASSMGAGVSYNEQFFGPGTRLTVL.

The DNA for the CDR3 is TGTGCCAGCCTTCGGGCACCGGAGAACACTGAAGCTTTCTTT. Residues: CASLRAPENTEAFF. This sequence joins TRBV7-9 and TRBJ1-1, with D unresolved. The V gene lost 8 bases and the J gene lost 1 base, with 14 bases spanning the gap. The CDR3 consists of 14 residues. The germline V gene has CDR1 SEHNR and CDR2 FQNEAQ (reference sequence).

J is TRBJ2-5 and V is TRBV6-5; a weak D match, TRBD1 (6 bases). V lost 1 base and J lost 4, with 10 bases in between. Germline CDR1 MNHEY, CDR2 SVGAGI. This CDR3 has 14 amino acids. CDR3 sequence reads: CASSYFQGRETQYF. The CDR3 bases are TGTGCCAGCAGTTACTTCCAGGGGAGAGAGACCCAGTACTTC.

This CDR3 is CASSIDGLLMNTEAFF. CDR3 coding DNA: TGTGCCAGTAGTATAGATGGCCTTCTCATGAACACTGAAGCTTTCTTT. This rearrangement joins TRBV19 to TRBJ1-1; D is unclear. Between the trimmed V and J ends, which lost 0 bases and 0 bases, there was a span of 11 bases. Per germline, CDR1 LNHDA and CDR2 SQIVND (reference sequence). The CDR3 has 16 residues.

J is TRBJ2-7 and V is TRBV6-5; 8 bases map to TRBD2. Germline V CDR1 and CDR2: MNHEY, SVGAGI. V shed 7 bases and J 2 bases; nucleotides not matched to a gene: 7. The CDR3 has 14 amino acids. The CDR3 sequence: CASTRGAGAYEQYF. In nucleotides, the CDR3 is TGTGCCAGCACCCGGGGAGCGGGAGCCTACGAGCAGTACTTC.

The gene calls are TRBV4-1 and TRBJ2-2; D perhaps matches TRBD2 (7 bases). In germline, CDR1 is MGHRA, CDR2 YSYEKL. CDR3 length: 16 residues. V lost 4 bases and J 6 bases, leaving 18 bases between the germline ends. The CDR3 sequence: CASSLEGGVHAGELFF. Written as DNA, the CDR3 is TGCGCCAGCAGCCTCGAGGGGGGGGTCCACGCCGGGGAGCTGTTTTTT.

This chain uses TRBV5-1 with TRBJ2-1, with D possibly being TRBD1 or TRBD2 (5 bases each). V gave up 3 bases and J gave up 7 bases, with 20 bases separating them. The CDR3 length is 16 residues. CDR1 and CDR2 from the germline V gene are SGHRS and YFSETQ. This CDR3 is CASSYSQWGSSNEQFF. The CDR3 DNA follows: TGCGCCAGCAGCTATTCGCAATGGGGGAGTTCTAATGAGCAGTTCTTC.

This clone was seen a handful of times. DNA of the CDR3: TGTGCCAGCAGCTTAACAGGGGACTATGGCTACACCTTC. Its translation is CASSLTGDYGYTF. V is TRBV7-3 and J is TRBJ1-2; TRBD1 might be the D (5 bases). This CDR3 is 13 amino acids long. Germline CDR1 and CDR2: SGHTA and FQGTGA. Trimming stripped 0 bases from V and 3 bases from J, with 5 bases between.

V is TRBV29-1 and J is TRBJ1-1; D unclear. From germline, CDR1 is SQVTM and CDR2 ANQGSEA. V was cut by 1 base and J by 2 bases, with 11 bases left in between. The CDR3 runs 14 residues. The CDR3 here is CSVEVPPTNTEAFF. The CDR3 DNA reads as TGCAGCGTTGAAGTTCCACCGACCAACACTGAAGCTTTCTTT.

The CDR3 DNA reads as TGTGCCTGGAGTGACTGGGGAACGAGCTCCTACAATGAGCAGTTCTTC. This translates into CAWSDWGTSSYNEQFF. This rearrangement joins TRBV30 to TRBJ2-1; D ambiguous. The CDR3 has 16 amino acids. In germline, CDR1 is GTSNPN, CDR2 SVGIG (reference sequence). V lost 1 base and J lost 0, with 13 bases in between.